These 8 T cell receptor beta chains originate from one sample sequenced in a study of blood T cell repertoires in COVID-19. Libraries were prepared by immunoSEQ multiplex PCR; TCRdb keeps only in-frame clonotypes and omits some of them. There are about 170,000 clones in the sample; just under 85% occur only once, and approximately 8.1% lies in the top ten. The sample was peripheral blood. Receptors were obtained from a woman of 80 years or more with COVID-19, enrolled during active disease.

The rearrangement uses TRBV4-1 and TRBJ1-1; 10 nucleotides align to TRBD1. V was pared by 4 bases and J by 4 bases, with 9 bases of the junction left unmatched. Per germline, CDR1 MGHRA and CDR2 YSYEKL. The length of the CDR3 is 16 residues. The CDR3 loop is CASSPSERTGGTEAFF. Written as DNA, the CDR3 is TGCGCCAGCAGCCCCTCGGAGCGGACAGGGGGCACTGAAGCTTTCTTT.

The chain recombines TRBV5-4 with TRBJ2-3; TRBD2 agrees at 8 bases. This CDR3 has 15 amino acids. The germline V gene has CDR1 SGHNT and CDR2 YYREEE (reference sequence). The J segment lost 1 base and the V segment lost 4 bases, leaving 5 bases of the junction unmatched. The CDR3 is CASSQREKGTDTQYF. The DNA for the CDR3 is TGTGCCAGCAGCCAGCGGGAGAAGGGCACAGATACGCAGTATTTT.

The chain carries TRBV29-1 and TRBJ2-6; perhaps TRBD1 as D (6 bases). V was clipped by 8 bases and J by 0 bases, with 8 bases between them. The germline V gene encodes CDR1 SQVTM and CDR2 ANQGSEA. CDR3 size: 13 residues. The DNA for the CDR3 is TGCAGCTACAGGGCCTCTGGGGCCAACGTCCTGACTTTC. Residues: CSYRASGANVLTF.

V usage is TRBV2 and J usage is TRBJ2-3; the D gene is possibly TRBD1 (6 bases). The germline V and J ends were trimmed by 1 base and 8 bases, with 10 bases remaining between them. CDR3 length equals 13 residues. CDR1 and CDR2 (germline): SNHLY, FYNNEI. CDR3 in amino acids: CASSEGLRGTQYF. The DNA for the CDR3 is TGTGCCAGCAGTGAAGGTCTCAGGGGTACGCAGTATTTT. Based on the CDR3 plus reference TRBV2 and TRBJ2-3, the full variable domain is EPEVTQTPSHQVTQMGQEVILRCVPISNHLYFYWYRQILGQKVEFLVSFYNNEISEKSEIFDDQFSVERPDGSNFTLKIRSTKLEDSAMYFCASSEGLRGTQYFGPGTRLTVL.

This clone appeared a single time. The J gene is TRBJ1-5, the V gene TRBV6-4; D remains unclear. Trimming removed 7 bases from V and 10 bases from J, with 11 bases in between. CDR3 length: 11 residues. The germline V gene encodes CDR1 MRHNA and CDR2 SNTAGT. CDR3 sequence (DNA): TGTGCCAGCACCAATCTAGGTCCCCAGCATTTT. Translation: CASTNLGPQHF.

The V call is TRBV4-1, the J call TRBJ2-4; 10 bases agree with TRBD1. The V gene's germline CDR1 is MGHRA and CDR2 YSYEKL. The ends lost 1 base at V and 7 bases at J; junction bases unmatched: 7. The CDR3 sequence is 16 residues long. In DNA form, the CDR3 reads TGCGCCAGCAGCCAAGTCTCTGGGACAGGGGTGAACATTCAGTACTTC. Translating gives CASSQVSGTGVNIQYF.

The genes are TRBV5-1 and TRBJ1-2; 10 positions match TRBD1. The V segment lost 2 bases and the J segment 5 bases; nucleotides outside the gene matches: 9. From germline, CDR1 is SGHRS and CDR2 YFSETQ. This CDR3 has 16 amino acids. The CDR3 sequence: CASSFTAGQGPYGYTF. The DNA for the CDR3 is TGCGCCAGCAGCTTCACTGCGGGACAGGGGCCATATGGCTACACCTTC. Based on the CDR3 plus reference TRBV5-1 and TRBJ1-2, the full variable domain is KAGVTQTPRYLIKTRGQQVTLSCSPISGHRSVSWYQQTPGQGLQFLFEYFSETQRNKGNFPGRFSGRQFSNSRSEMNVSTLELGDSALYLCASSFTAGQGPYGYTFGSGTRLTVV.

Only one count was recorded for this clone. The genes are TRBV10-2 and TRBJ1-2; D is perhaps TRBD1 (6 bases). This CDR3 has 13 residues. Deletions cut 8 bases from V and 7 bases from J, with 17 bases between. Germline CDR1 reads WSHSY; CDR2 reads SAAADI. The CDR3 DNA reads as TGCGCCAGCCATACCGGGACAAGGGGTGGCTACACCTTC. It codes for CASHTGTRGGYTF.